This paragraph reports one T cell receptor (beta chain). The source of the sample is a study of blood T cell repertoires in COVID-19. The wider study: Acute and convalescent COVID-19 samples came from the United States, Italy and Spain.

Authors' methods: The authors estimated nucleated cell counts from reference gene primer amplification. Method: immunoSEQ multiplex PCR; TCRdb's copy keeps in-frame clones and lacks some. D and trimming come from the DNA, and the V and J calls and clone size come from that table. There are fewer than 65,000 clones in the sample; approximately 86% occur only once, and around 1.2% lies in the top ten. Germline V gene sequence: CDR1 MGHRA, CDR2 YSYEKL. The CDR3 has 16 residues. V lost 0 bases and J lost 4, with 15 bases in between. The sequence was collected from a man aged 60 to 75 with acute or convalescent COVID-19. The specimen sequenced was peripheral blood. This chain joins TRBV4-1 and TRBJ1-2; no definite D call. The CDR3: CASSQEEGSLFYGYTF. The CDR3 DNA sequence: TGCGCCAGCAGCCAAGAGGAGGGCAGCCTTTTCTATGGCTACACCTTC.